This T cell receptor beta chain was sequenced for a study of T cells in Graves' hyperthyroidism and ophthalmopathy. Whole-study context: Peripheral blood sampling occurred at initial diagnosis, before any treatment. Findings of the study overall: Blood also held most thyroid clonotypes expanded beyond 0.001.

This clonotype has just a few counts. The antigen is unknown. V lost 1 base to trimming and J lost 9 bases; unmatched junction nucleotides: 6. This CDR3 region has 14 residues. Germline lookup yields CDR1 LGHNA and CDR2 YNFKEQ. Regions amplified from RNA transcripts were the TCR beta CDR3 regions. TCR CDR3 underwent first-round RT-PCR with the HTBI primer set. TCRdb re-derived calls from the multiplex PCR reads in MiXCR, one entry per CDR3 protein. The data contain roughly 800,000 distinct CDR3 sequences, roughly 37% of them seen just once; the ten biggest clones take up about 8.9%. Absent ophthalmopathy progression within 18 months defined stable Graves' hyperthyroidism. Diagnoses rested on clinical symptoms, serum thyroxine and TRAb, thyroid ultrasound and orbital computed tomography.

The sample comprised blood. The clonotype comes from a man aged 18 to 30 with Graves' hyperthyroidism. The chain has TRBV4-2 and TRBJ2-7; TRBD1 matches at 10 bases. CDR3 region: CASSQGVRDRGQYF. The CDR3 DNA is TGTGCCAGCAGCCAAGGGGTGCGGGACAGGGGGCAGTACTTC.